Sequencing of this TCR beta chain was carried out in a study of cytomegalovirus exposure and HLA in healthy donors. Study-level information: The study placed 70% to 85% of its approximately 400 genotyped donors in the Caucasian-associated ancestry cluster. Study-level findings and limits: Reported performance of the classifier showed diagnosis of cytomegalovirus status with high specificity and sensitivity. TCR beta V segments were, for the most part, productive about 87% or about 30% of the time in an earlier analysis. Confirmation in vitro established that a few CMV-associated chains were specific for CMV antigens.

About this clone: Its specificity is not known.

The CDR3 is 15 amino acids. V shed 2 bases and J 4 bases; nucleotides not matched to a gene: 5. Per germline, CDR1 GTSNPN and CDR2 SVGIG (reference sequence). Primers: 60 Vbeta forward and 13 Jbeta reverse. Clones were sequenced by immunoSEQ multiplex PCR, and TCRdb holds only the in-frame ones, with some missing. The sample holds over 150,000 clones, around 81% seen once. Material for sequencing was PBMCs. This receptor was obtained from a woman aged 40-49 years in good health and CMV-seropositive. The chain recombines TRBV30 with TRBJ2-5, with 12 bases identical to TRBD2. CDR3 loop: CAWSTRLAGVETQYF. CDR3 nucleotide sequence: TGTGCCTGGAGTACTAGACTAGCGGGAGTAGAGACCCAGTACTTC.